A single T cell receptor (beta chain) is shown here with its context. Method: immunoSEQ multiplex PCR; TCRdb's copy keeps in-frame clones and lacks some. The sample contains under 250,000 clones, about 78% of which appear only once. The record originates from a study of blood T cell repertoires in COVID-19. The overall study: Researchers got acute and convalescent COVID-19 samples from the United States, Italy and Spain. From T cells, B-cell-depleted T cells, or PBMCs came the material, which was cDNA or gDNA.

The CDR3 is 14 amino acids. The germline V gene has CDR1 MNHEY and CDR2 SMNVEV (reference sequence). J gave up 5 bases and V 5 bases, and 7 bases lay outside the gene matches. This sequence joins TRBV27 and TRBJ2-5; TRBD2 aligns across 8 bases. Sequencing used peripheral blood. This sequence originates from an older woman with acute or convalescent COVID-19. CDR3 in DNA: TGTGCCAGCAGTCCAACCCGGGAGGGGGAGACCCAGTACTTC. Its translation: CASSPTREGETQYF.